This is a list of T cell receptor beta chains from one sample in a study of shared clonotypes between healthy human individuals. Method: immunoSEQ multiplex PCR; TCRdb's copy keeps in-frame clones and lacks some. Among approximately 940,000 clones listed, 70% to 85% were seen once. What was sequenced was memory CD4+ T cells sorted from blood. These receptor sequences come from a young man in good health. The CDR3 runs from the conserved cysteine through the conserved F or W. The order of the fields is J gene, clone size, D gene, V gene, CDR3 DNA, CDR3 protein. A D gene is named only where the DNA matches it firmly. The size field is filled for only some rows; it gives once, few, many or a size class.

TRBJ2-7 | few | - | TRBV6-1 | TGTGCCAGCAGTGGTAGACAGCTAGGGGCCTACGAGCAGTACTTC | CASSGRQLGAYEQYF
TRBJ1-5 | few | - | TRBV6-1 | TGTGCCAGCAACGCGGGGGATCAGCCCCAGCATTTT | CASNAGDQPQHF
TRBJ2-5 | - | TRBD1 | TRBV7-2 | TGTGCCAGCAGCCAGCCTTGGGACAGGGGGACAGAAGAGACCCAGTACTTC | CASSQPWDRGTEETQYF
TRBJ2-1 | - | - | TRBV15 | TGTGCCACCAGCAGAGATGGGAATGAGCAGTTCTTC | CATSRDGNEQFF
TRBJ1-6 | - | - | TRBV14 | TGTGCCAGCAGCCTAGCTGGTAGGTCTAATTCACCCCTCCACTTT | CASSLAGRSNSPLHF
TRBJ2-3 | - | - | TRBV19 | TGTGCCAGTAGTGCCCAACTAGTGACGGTCACAGATACGCAGTATTTT | CASSAQLVTVTDTQYF
TRBJ2-3 | many | - | TRBV5-1 | TGCGCCAGCAGCTGGAGGGCAGCAGATACGCAGTATTTT | CASSWRAADTQYF
TRBJ2-7 | - | - | TRBV5-1 | TGCGCCAGCAGCTTGGGAACGGGAACCACCTACGAGCAGTACTTC | CASSLGTGTTYEQYF
TRBJ2-1 | - | TRBD2 | TRBV19 | TGTGCCAGTAAGACTAGCGGGAATGAGCAGTTCTTC | CASKTSGNEQFF
TRBJ1-4 | many | TRBD1 | TRBV5-6 | TGTGCCAGCAGCTTGTACCAGGGGGCTGAAAAACTGTTTTTT | CASSLYQGAEKLFF
TRBJ2-3 | - | TRBD2 | TRBV9 | TGTGCCAGCAGCCCCCGGACTAGCGGGAGTAGGACAGATACGCAGTATTTT | CASSPRTSGSRTDTQYF
TRBJ2-7 | - | TRBD2 | TRBV7-2 | TGTGCCAGCAGCTTGCGTAGCGGGAGGTCTTCCTACGAGCAGTACTTC | CASSLRSGRSSYEQYF
TRBJ1-2 | few | - | TRBV7-9 | TGTGCCAGCAGCCCCGGGGGGGACTATGGCTACACCTTC | CASSPGGDYGYTF
TRBJ1-1 | few | - | TRBV2 | TGTGCCAGCAGCAAATACAGGGTGATGAACACTGAAGCTTTCTTT | CASSKYRVMNTEAFF
TRBJ1-4 | - | TRBD1 | TRBV7-9 | TGTGCCAGCAGCTTCCCTTTGACAGGGGGCTCTGAAAAACTGTTTTTT | CASSFPLTGGSEKLFF
TRBJ2-5 | - | - | TRBV4-1 | TGCGCCAGCAGCCAGCCTGACAAGATCTACGAGACCCAGTACTTC | CASSQPDKIYETQYF
TRBJ1-1 | - | TRBD1 | TRBV6-5 | TGTGCCAGCAGATTTCAGGGGGGGACTGAAGCTTTCTTT | CASRFQGGTEAFF
TRBJ2-3 | once | - | TRBV5-1 | TGCGCCAGCAGCTTCGGACAGGGAGGGTCAGATACGCAGTATTTT | CASSFGQGGSDTQYF
TRBJ2-2 | - | TRBD2 | TRBV10-1 | TGCGCCAGCAGTGAGTCTGGACTAGCGGGGGGCGCTATGAACACCGGGGAGCTGTTTTTT | CASSESGLAGGAMNTGELFF
TRBJ2-3 | - | - | TRBV7-9 | TGTGCCAGCAGCTTTGGGGGGCTTAGCACAGATACGCAGTATTTT | CASSFGGLSTDTQYF
TRBJ2-1 | - | TRBD1 | TRBV10-3 | TGTGCCATCAGGGGGACAGTCGACAATGAGCAGTTCTTC | CAIRGTVDNEQFF
TRBJ2-7 | - | TRBD1 | TRBV11-2 | TGTGCCAGCAGCTGGACAGGCAACTCCTACGAGCAGTACTTC | CASSWTGNSYEQYF
TRBJ2-3 | - | TRBD1 | TRBV6-5 | TGTGCCAGCAGTCGAACAGGGGTCCCCACAGATACGCAGTATTTT | CASSRTGVPTDTQYF
TRBJ2-2 | - | - | TRBV30 | TGTGCCTGGAGTCTGCGGACGGGGGAGCTGTTTTTT | CAWSLRTGELFF
TRBJ1-2 | once | - | TRBV7-2 | TGTGCCAGCAGCTTCCTGGACAACTCTGTCTATGGCTACACCTTC | CASSFLDNSVYGYTF
TRBJ1-1 | - | TRBD1 | TRBV2 | TGTGCCAGCACCCGAGACAGGGACACTGAAGCTTTCTTT | CASTRDRDTEAFF
TRBJ2-5 | - | - | TRBV30 | TGTGCCTGGAGTGTACAGGCGGGGCAGGGGACCCAGTACTTC | CAWSVQAGQGTQYF
TRBJ2-4 | - | - | TRBV7-9 | TGTGCCAGCAGCTCACTTACTTCAGACATTCAGTACTTC | CASSSLTSDIQYF
TRBJ1-4 | - | - | TRBV7-9 | TGTGCCAGCAGCTTAGAAGTGATAGGGGAAATCGAAAAACTGTTTTTT | CASSLEVIGEIEKLFF
TRBJ2-1 | few | - | TRBV28 | TGTGCCAGCAGTTTAAGGCAGAGTGAGCAGTTCTTC | CASSLRQSEQFF
TRBJ2-3 | many | - | TRBV5-1 | TGCGCCAGCAGCCCGGAACGTAGAGGAGGCACAGATACGCAGTATTTT | CASSPERRGGTDTQYF
TRBJ2-3 | - | - | TRBV4-1 | TGCGCCAGCAGCCGGATATTAGCAGATACGCAGTATTTT | CASSRILADTQYF
TRBJ2-2 | - | - | TRBV25-1 | TGTGCCAGCAGTGACCCGGGAGGGGGCGCGAACACCGGGGAGCTGTTTTTT | CASSDPGGGANTGELFF
TRBJ2-5 | - | TRBD1 | TRBV28 | TGTGCCAGCAGTTTCCGACAGGGGGCAGGCGAGACCCAGTACTTC | CASSFRQGAGETQYF
TRBJ1-1 | - | - | TRBV27 | TGTGCCAGCGGGAAGAAAGAGAACACTGAAGCTTTCTTT | CASGKKENTEAFF
TRBJ2-5 | - | - | TRBV11-2 | TGTGCCAGCAGCTTAGACGGGGAAGAGACCCAGTACTTC | CASSLDGEETQYF
TRBJ2-1 | - | TRBD2 | TRBV4-1 | TGCGCCAGCAGCCGGGGTAGGACTAGCGGTTACAATGAGCAGTTCTTC | CASSRGRTSGYNEQFF
TRBJ1-4 | few | - | TRBV2 | TGTGCCAGCAGTTGGCAGGCTAATGAAAAACTGTTTTTT | CASSWQANEKLFF
TRBJ2-5 | once | - | TRBV2 | TGTGCCAGCAATTGGTCAGGGGAAGAGACCCAGTACTTC | CASNWSGEETQYF
TRBJ2-5 | - | - | TRBV5-4 | TGTGCCAGCAGACCCGGGACATTCCAAGAGACCCAGTACTTC | CASRPGTFQETQYF
TRBJ1-2 | - | TRBD1 | TRBV29-1 | TGCAGCGCCGGGGACAGGGGGGCCGGAAACTATGGCTACACCTTC | CSAGDRGAGNYGYTF
TRBJ1-1 | - | - | TRBV5-4 | TGTGCCAGCAGCCCACTTAGCGCGGATACAGTGATTGCTGAAGCTTTCTTT | CASSPLSADTVIAEAFF
TRBJ2-1 | - | - | TRBV19 | TGTGCCAGTAGTGATAACCATGAGCAGTTCTTC | CASSDNHEQFF
TRBJ2-5 | - | - | TRBV5-4 | TGTGCCAGCAGCCTCCTTGACATTCAAGAGACCCAGTACTTC | CASSLLDIQETQYF
TRBJ1-3 | - | - | TRBV4-1 | TGCGCCAGCAGCCGTCCGATGGGGGGCAGGGCTGGAAACACCATATATTTT | CASSRPMGGRAGNTIYF
TRBJ1-6 | - | - | TRBV6-5 | TGTGCCAGCAGTTACTTCAGGGGTTCCGTCAATTCACCCCTCCACTTT | CASSYFRGSVNSPLHF
TRBJ2-7 | - | - | TRBV5-1 | TGCGCCAGCAGCTCGCACTACGAGCAGTACTTC | CASSSHYEQYF
TRBJ1-3 | - | TRBD1 | TRBV6-1 | TGTGCCAGCAGTGAGGGCAGGGGGAACGGAAACACCATATATTTT | CASSEGRGNGNTIYF
TRBJ2-3 | - | - | TRBV18 | TGTGCCAGCTCCAGCACAGATACGCAGTATTTT | CASSSTDTQYF
TRBJ1-5 | - | TRBD1 | TRBV19 | TGTGCCAGTAGTATAAGGACAGGGCGAACGGATAGCAATCAGCCCCAGCATTTT | CASSIRTGRTDSNQPQHF
TRBJ2-1 | - | - | TRBV5-1 | TGCGCCAGCAGCTTGAGAAGGGACTTAGGTGAGCAGTTCTTC | CASSLRRDLGEQFF
TRBJ2-2 | many | - | TRBV21-1 | TGTGCCAGCAGCAAAGTTCCTAGCGGGGGGACCGGGGAGCTGTTTTTT | CASSKVPSGGTGELFF
TRBJ2-7 | - | TRBD1 | TRBV30 | TGTGCCTGGAACAGGGGCCCCACCTCCTACGAGCAGTACTTC | CAWNRGPTSYEQYF